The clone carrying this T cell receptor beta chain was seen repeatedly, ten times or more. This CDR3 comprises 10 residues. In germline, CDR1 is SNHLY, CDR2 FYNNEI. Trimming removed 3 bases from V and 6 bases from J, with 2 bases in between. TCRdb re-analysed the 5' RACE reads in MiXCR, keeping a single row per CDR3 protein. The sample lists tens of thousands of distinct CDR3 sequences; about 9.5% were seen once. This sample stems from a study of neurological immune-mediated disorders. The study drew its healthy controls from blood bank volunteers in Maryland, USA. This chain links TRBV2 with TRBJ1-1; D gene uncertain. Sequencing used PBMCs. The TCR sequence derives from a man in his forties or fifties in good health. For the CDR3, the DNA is TGTGCCAGCAGTGATTCTGAAGCTTTCTTT. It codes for CASSDSEAFF. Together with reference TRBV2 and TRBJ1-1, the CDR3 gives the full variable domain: EPEVTQTPSHQVTQMGQEVILRCVPISNHLYFYWYRQILGQKVEFLVSFYNNEISEKSEIFDDQFSVERPDGSNFTLKIRSTKLEDSAMYFCASSDSEAFFGQGTRLTVV.